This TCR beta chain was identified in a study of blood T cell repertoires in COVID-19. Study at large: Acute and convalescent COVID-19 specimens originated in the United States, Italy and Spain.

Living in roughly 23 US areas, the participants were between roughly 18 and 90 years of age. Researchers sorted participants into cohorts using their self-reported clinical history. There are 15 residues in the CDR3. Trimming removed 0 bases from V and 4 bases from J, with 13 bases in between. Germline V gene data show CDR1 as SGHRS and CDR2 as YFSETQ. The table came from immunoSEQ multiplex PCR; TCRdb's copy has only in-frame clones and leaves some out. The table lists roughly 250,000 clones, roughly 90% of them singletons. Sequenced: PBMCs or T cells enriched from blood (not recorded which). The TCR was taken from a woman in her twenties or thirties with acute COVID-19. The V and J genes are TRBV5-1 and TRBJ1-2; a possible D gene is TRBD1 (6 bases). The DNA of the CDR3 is TGCGCCAGCAGCTTGGACAGGGCTCCCGGCTATGGCTACACCTTC. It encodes CASSLDRAPGYGYTF.